This T cell receptor beta chain was recorded in a study of regulatory T cells in long-lasting Graves disease. The sample's time point: newly diagnosed GD, antithyroid drugs for less than 3 months. Researchers made the TCR library from RNA that was extracted from PBMCs. Many counts were recorded for this clonotype. The TCR beta library used iRepertoire HTBI primers with Arm-PCR amplification of CDR3. Study processing details: Identified across the samples were some 67 TRBV segments and roughly 13 TRBJ segments. One entry per CDR3 protein results from TCRdb running MiXCR on the multiplex PCR reads. These V and J calls originate from TCRdb's pipeline instead of the authors' own analysis. This sample has 550,000 or so distinct CDR3 sequences, with around 12% found just once. These same data were also listed under a study on T cells in Graves' hyperthyroidism and ophthalmopathy. From that paper: Hyperthyroidism was newly diagnosed in patients aged 18 to 65 (duration under 2 months). The HTBI primer set served for first-round RT-PCR of the TCR CDR3. Median prediction lead before ophthalmopathy onset was about 6.5 months with the model.

The specimen was peripheral blood mononuclear cells (PBMCs), collected at new diagnosis, from a patient treated with antithyroid drugs. The receptor was isolated from a woman in her 30s with Graves disease.

CDR3 nucleotide sequence: TGTGCCAGCAGTTTGGGCGGGGGAAAAGGAGATACGCAGTATTTT. This encodes CASSLGGGKGDTQYF. The chain joins TRBV27 to TRBJ2-3, with TRBD2 matching over 7 bases. J was trimmed by 5 bases and V by 3 bases; bases with no gene match: 8. CDR3 length: 15 amino acids. The germline V gene has CDR1 MNHEY and CDR2 SMNVEV (reference sequence).